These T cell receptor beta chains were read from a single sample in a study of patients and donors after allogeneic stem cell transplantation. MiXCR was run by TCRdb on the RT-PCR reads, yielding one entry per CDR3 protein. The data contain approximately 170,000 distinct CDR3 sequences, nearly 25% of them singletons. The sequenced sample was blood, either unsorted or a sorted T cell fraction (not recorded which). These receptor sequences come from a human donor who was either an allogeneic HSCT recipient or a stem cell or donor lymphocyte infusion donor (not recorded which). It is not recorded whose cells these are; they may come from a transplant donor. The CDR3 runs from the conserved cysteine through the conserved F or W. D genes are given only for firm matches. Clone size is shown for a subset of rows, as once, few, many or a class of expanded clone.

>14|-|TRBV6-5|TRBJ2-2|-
CASKRGQVSGELFF
TGTGCCAGCAAAAGGGGCCAGGTTTCCGGGGAGCTGTTTTTT
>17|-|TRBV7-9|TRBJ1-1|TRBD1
CASSLVAGTGLNTEAFF
TGTGCCAGCAGCTTAGTGGCCGGGACAGGACTGAACACTGAAGCTTTCTTT
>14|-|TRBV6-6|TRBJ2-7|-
CASSYGGGVEEQYF
TGTGCCAGCAGTTACGGCGGCGGGGTGGAAGAGCAGTACTTC
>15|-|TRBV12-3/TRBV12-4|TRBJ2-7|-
CASSPSPRGAYEQYF
TGTGCCAGCAGTCCGTCCCCACGGGGCGCCTACGAGCAGTACTTC
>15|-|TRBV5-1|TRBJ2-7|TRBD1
CASSLVTGAYYEQYF
TGCGCCAGCAGCTTGGTGACAGGGGCTTACTACGAGCAGTACTTC
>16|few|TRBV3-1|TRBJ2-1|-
CASSQVAGRVVDEQFF
TGTGCCAGCAGCCAAGTGGCGGGAAGGGTAGTCGATGAGCAGTTCTTC
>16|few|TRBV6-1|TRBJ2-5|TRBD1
CASSDPYRGIQETQYF
TGTGCCAGCAGTGACCCATACAGGGGGATACAAGAGACCCAGTACTTC
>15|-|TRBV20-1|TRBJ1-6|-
CSAHEAARGYSPLHF
TGCAGTGCCCACGAAGCGGCCAGGGGTTATTCACCCCTCCACTTT
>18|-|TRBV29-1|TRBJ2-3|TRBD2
CSVEGPGLVIQGTDTQYF
TGCAGCGTTGAAGGCCCCGGACTAGTGATCCAAGGCACAGATACGCAGTATTTT
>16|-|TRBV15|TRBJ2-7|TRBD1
CATSELQGKSSYEQYF
TGTGCCACCAGCGAACTACAGGGGAAGAGCTCCTACGAGCAGTACTTC
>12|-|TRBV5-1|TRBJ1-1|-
CASSLSGPEAFF
TGCGCCAGCAGCTTGAGTGGGCCTGAAGCTTTCTTT
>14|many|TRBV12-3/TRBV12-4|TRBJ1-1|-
CASSLMTFTGGAFF
TGTGCCAGCAGTTTAATGACCTTTACTGGAGGGGCTTTCTTT
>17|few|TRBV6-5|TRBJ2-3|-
CASSYGFRRGITDTQYF
TGTGCCAGCAGTTACGGGTTTAGGCGGGGAATCACAGATACGCAGTATTTT
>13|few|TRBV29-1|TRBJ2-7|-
CSVPGISGYEQYF
TGCAGCGTTCCAGGGATTAGCGGCTACGAGCAGTACTTC
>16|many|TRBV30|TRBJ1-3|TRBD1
CAWSSWTGLVGNTIYF
TGTGCCTGGAGTTCTTGGACAGGGCTCGTAGGAAACACCATATATTTT
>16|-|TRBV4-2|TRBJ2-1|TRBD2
CASSPTSGGAYNEQFF
TGTGCCAGCAGCCCGACTAGCGGGGGGGCCTACAATGAGCAGTTCTTC
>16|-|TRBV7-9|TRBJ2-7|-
CASSLLRTGRDYEQYF
TGTGCCAGCAGCTTACTACGGACAGGGAGGGACTACGAGCAGTACTTC
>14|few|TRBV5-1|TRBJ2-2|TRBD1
CASQVTGGTGELFF
TGCGCCAGCCAGGTGACAGGGGGAACCGGGGAGCTGTTTTTT
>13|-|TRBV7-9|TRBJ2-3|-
CASSYIGPDTQYF
TGTGCCAGCAGTTATATCGGACCAGATACGCAGTATTTT
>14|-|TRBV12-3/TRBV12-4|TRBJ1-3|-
CASNQRISGNTIYF
TGTGCCAGTAACCAGCGCATCTCTGGAAACACCATATATTTT
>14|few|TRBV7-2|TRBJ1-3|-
CASSRTVPGNTIYF
TGTGCCAGCAGCAGGACGGTCCCTGGAAACACCATATATTTT
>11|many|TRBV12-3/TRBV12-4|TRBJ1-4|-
CASQWNEKLFF
TGTGCCAGCCAGTGGAATGAAAAACTGTTTTTT
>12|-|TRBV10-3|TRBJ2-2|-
CAISLDRAQLFF
TGTGCCATCAGTCTAGACCGTGCCCAGCTGTTTTTT
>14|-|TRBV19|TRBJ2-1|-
CASSIRAGGYEQFF
TGTGCCAGTAGTATTCGTGCGGGCGGGTATGAGCAGTTCTTC
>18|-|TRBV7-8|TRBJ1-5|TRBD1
CASSADPQGAITHQPQHF
TGTGCCAGCAGCGCAGACCCACAGGGGGCGATTACCCATCAGCCCCAGCATTTT
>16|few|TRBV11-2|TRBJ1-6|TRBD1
CASSLEMGTALSPLHF
TGTGCCAGCAGCTTAGAGATGGGGACAGCTCTTTCACCCCTCCACTTT
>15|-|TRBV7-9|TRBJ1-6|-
CASSLNTIYNSPLHF
TGTGCCAGCAGCTTAAACACCATCTATAATTCACCCCTCCACTTT
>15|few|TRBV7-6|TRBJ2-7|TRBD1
CASTLGQGQGGEQYF
TGTGCCAGCACCCTGGGTCAGGGACAGGGTGGCGAGCAGTACTTC
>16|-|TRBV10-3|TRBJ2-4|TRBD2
CATRGTGGIAKNIQYF
TGTGCCACACGCGGCACGGGAGGTATAGCCAAAAACATTCAGTACTTC
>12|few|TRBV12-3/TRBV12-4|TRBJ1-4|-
CASRLFQGQLFF
TGTGCCAGCAGACTCTTTCAGGGGCAGCTTTTTTTT
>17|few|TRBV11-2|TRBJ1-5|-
CASSLGIGTDSNQPQHF
TGTGCCAGCAGCTTAGGGATAGGGACGGATAGCAATCAGCCCCAGCATTTT
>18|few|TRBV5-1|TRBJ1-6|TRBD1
CASSPRWEGARKSSPLHF
TGCGCCAGCAGCCCCCGGTGGGAGGGGGCGCGGAAATCTTCACCCCTCCACTTT
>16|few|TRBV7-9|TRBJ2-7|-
CASSLARGHISYEQYF
TGTGCCAGCAGCTTAGCGCGCGGACATATCTCCTACGAGCAGTACTTC
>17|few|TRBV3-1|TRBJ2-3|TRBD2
CASSPQLAGVRTDTQYF
TGTGCCAGCAGCCCCCAACTAGCGGGGGTTCGCACAGATACGCAGTATTTT
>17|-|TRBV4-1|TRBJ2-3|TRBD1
CASSPERGQRSTDTQYF
TGCGCCAGCAGCCCCGAAAGGGGACAGCGTAGCACAGATACGCAGTATTTT
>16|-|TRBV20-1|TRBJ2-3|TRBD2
CSAGSLAGLSTDTQYF
TGCAGTGCTGGCTCACTAGCGGGGCTTAGCACAGATACGCAGTATTTT
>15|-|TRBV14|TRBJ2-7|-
CASSQALPSSYEQYF
TGTGCCAGCAGCCAAGCGCTTCCAAGCTCCTACGAGCAGTACTTC
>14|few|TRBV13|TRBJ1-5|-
CASSLRGRVEPQHF
TGTGCCAGCAGCTTAAGGGGCCGGGTAGAGCCCCAGCATTTT
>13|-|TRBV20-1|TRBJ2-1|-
CSARGNRVYEQFF
TGCAGTGCTAGAGGGAACAGGGTCTATGAGCAGTTCTTC
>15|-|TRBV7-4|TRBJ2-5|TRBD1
CASSCAPGQQETQYF
TGTGCCAGCAGCTGCGCTCCGGGACAGCAAGAGACCCAGTACTTC
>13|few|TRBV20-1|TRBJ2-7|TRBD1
CSAREGGPYEQYF
TGCAGTGCTAGAGAAGGGGGCCCGTACGAGCAGTACTTC